Below, 12 T cell receptor beta chains from the same sample are listed, as sequenced in a study of cytomegalovirus exposure and HLA in healthy donors. Profiled with immunoSEQ multiplex PCR; TCRdb holds only in-frame clones, not every one. The sample has approximately 150,000 clones, less than 90% seen once. The sample taken for sequencing was PBMCs. Receptors originate from a young man in good health and CMV-seropositive.

This clone was recorded once. The rearrangement joins TRBV9 to TRBJ1-4; no definite D call. Per the germline V gene, CDR1 is SGDLS and CDR2 is YYNGEE. V was trimmed by 4 bases and J by 8 bases, leaving 21 bases between them. The CDR3 sequence is 16 residues long. The DNA of the CDR3 is TGTGCCAGCAGCCGGGTTGGGGAGCGGGGAAAGGAAAAACTGTTTTTT. Amino acid sequence: CASSRVGERGKEKLFF.

The V call is TRBV18, the J call TRBJ1-5; D is unresolved. Germline CDR1 is KGHSH and CDR2 is LQKENI. Trimming removed 3 bases at V and 9 bases at J, with 15 bases between. The CDR3 runs 14 residues. CDR3 nucleotides: TGTGCCAGCTCACCGAGACCGGAGTTTTCGCCCCAGCATTTT. Encoded protein: CASSPRPEFSPQHF.

The chain couples TRBV2 to TRBJ1-2, with D tentatively TRBD1 (5 bases). This CDR3 is 14 amino acids long. V shed 6 bases and J shed 5 bases, with 16 bases lying between them. Germline assignment: CDR1 SNHLY and CDR2 FYNNEI. The CDR3 loop is CASSEGRGKYGYTF. CDR3 nucleotide sequence: TGTGCCAGCAGCGAGGGGCGGGGAAAGTATGGCTACACCTTC.

The rearrangement joins TRBV28 to TRBJ1-2; TRBD1 might be the D (6 bases). Germline values: CDR1 MDHEN, CDR2 SYDVKM. Trimming shortened V by 7 bases and J by 8 bases, and 23 bases separated the two germline ends. This CDR3 is 15 amino acids long. The CDR3 is CASTRSWNRARGYTF. In DNA, the CDR3 is TGTGCCAGCACCCGTTCCTGGAACAGGGCAAGAGGCTACACCTTC.

This chain links TRBV7-9 with TRBJ1-2, with D perhaps TRBD1 (5 bases). The V end was cut by 1 base, the J end by 7 bases, with 16 bases between. Germline CDR1 SEHNR, CDR2 FQNEAQ (reference sequence). This CDR3 comprises 15 residues. The CDR3 region is CASSLGPGGFSGYTF. The CDR3 nucleotides are TGTGCCAGCAGCTTAGGTCCGGGGGGATTTAGTGGCTACACCTTC.

This CDR3 reads CAWSVPTGGRMNTEAFF. In DNA form, the CDR3 reads TGTGCCTGGAGTGTCCCTACGGGGGGGAGAATGAACACTGAAGCTTTCTTT. The V and J genes are TRBV30 and TRBJ1-1; D is perhaps TRBD1 (5 bases). CDR3 size: 17 residues. Germline CDR1 is GTSNPN and CDR2 is SVGIG (reference sequence). V lost 0 bases and J 0 bases, leaving 17 bases between the germline ends.

This chain connects TRBV6-5 to TRBJ2-7; TRBD1 matches 8 bases. Trimming at V came to 6 bases and at J to 0 bases, leaving 7 bases not matched to a gene. CDR3 length: 15 amino acids. The germline V gene encodes CDR1 MNHEY and CDR2 SVGAGI. The CDR3 loop reads CASRVGQGPSYEQYF. For the CDR3, the DNA is TGTGCCAGCAGAGTCGGACAGGGTCCCTCCTACGAGCAGTACTTC.

The chain combines TRBV25-1 with TRBJ1-2; TRBD1 agrees at 11 bases. Germline-derived CDR1 and CDR2 are MGHDK and SYGVNS. The CDR3 length is 17 residues. Unmatched junction bases numbered 9, after V lost 3 bases and J lost 3 bases. For the CDR3, the DNA is TGTGCCAGCAGTGATTTGGACAGGGGGCCCCTCCACTATGGCTACACCTTC. Amino acid sequence: CASSDLDRGPLHYGYTF.

J is TRBJ1-2 and V is TRBV30; 8 bases are shared with TRBD1. The CDR3 extends over 15 amino acids. Germline values: CDR1 GTSNPN, CDR2 SVGIG (reference sequence). Germline trimming cut 4 bases from V and 8 bases from J; bases unmatched to any gene: 15. The CDR3 sequence is CAWTGQGGGLQGYTF. The CDR3 nucleotides read TGTGCCTGGACCGGACAGGGCGGGGGATTACAGGGCTACACCTTC.

This sequence joins TRBV7-9 and TRBJ1-1; no clear D. This CDR3 comprises 12 residues. Trimming took off 8 bases at V and 0 bases at J, with 7 bases between the two ends. Per the germline V gene, CDR1 is SEHNR and CDR2 is FQNEAQ (reference sequence). The CDR3 loop reads CASSYLNTEAFF. The DNA for the CDR3 is TGTGCCAGCTCCTACCTGAACACTGAAGCTTTCTTT.

DNA of the CDR3: TGTGCCAGCAGCCCGAGGACAGGGGAGGCTGGCTACACCTTC. Translation gives CASSPRTGEAGYTF. The V gene is TRBV7-6, the J gene TRBJ1-2; 9 bases fit TRBD1. Germline CDR1 SGHVS, CDR2 FNYEAQ. The CDR3 extends over 14 amino acids. Losses at the gene ends were 5 bases for V and 7 bases for J; bases not matched to a gene: 8.

J is TRBJ1-5 and V is TRBV2; TRBD1 is a possible D gene (5 bases). Germline CDR1 and CDR2: SNHLY and FYNNEI. This CDR3 region has 14 residues. Trimming stripped 6 bases from V and 3 bases from J, with 12 bases between. The CDR3 spells CASSDDSHNQPQHF. In DNA, the CDR3 is TGTGCCAGCAGCGACGACAGTCACAATCAGCCCCAGCATTTT. The entire variable domain, with the rest obtained from reference TRBV2 and TRBJ1-5, is as follows: EPEVTQTPSHQVTQMGQEVILRCVPISNHLYFYWYRQILGQKVEFLVSFYNNEISEKSEIFDDQFSVERPDGSNFTLKIRSTKLEDSAMYFCASSDDSHNQPQHFGDGTRLSIL.